This T cell receptor beta chain was documented in a study of blood T cell repertoires in COVID-19. Study overall: COVID-19 samples collected from the United States, Italy and Spain covered acute and convalescent phases. PBMCs, B-cell-depleted T cells, or T cells were the source of the cDNA or gDNA that made up the material.

Authors' analysis steps: Estimated nucleated cell counts came from reference gene primer amplification. Libraries were prepared by immunoSEQ multiplex PCR; TCRdb keeps only in-frame clonotypes and omits some of them. V and J calls plus clone size are reproduced from that table; the DNA served to infer D and trimming. The sample records around 300,000 clones, over 70% being singletons. Losses at the gene ends were 4 bases for V and 4 bases for J; bases not matched to a gene: 10. Germline V lookup: CDR1 MNHEY, CDR2 SMNVEV (reference sequence). This CDR3 has 15 residues. The chain employs TRBV27 and TRBJ2-7; 7 bases are shared with TRBD2. Source material: peripheral blood. The receptor comes from a young man with active or convalescent COVID-19. The CDR3 region is CASSSISGPDYEQYF. The CDR3 DNA reads TGTGCCAGCAGTTCAATTAGCGGGCCGGATTACGAGCAGTACTTC.